The 30 T cell receptor beta chains below come from one sample, sequenced in a study of T cell repertoires in cytomegalovirus infection. These receptors have no identified antigens. Using its own MiXCR run on the reads, TCRdb lists one record per CDR3 protein. Of some 920,000 distinct CDR3 sequences in the sample, 31% were seen once. This specimen was cultured CD8+ T cells from PBMCs, taken from culture after CMV antigen stimulation. The receptors were sampled from a human donor in good health (CMV status not recorded). Some clones in this sample may be carry-over from other donors' samples.

The chain joins TRBV7-9 to TRBJ2-7; D not certain. The CDR3 is made up of 12 amino acids. Germline V gene data show CDR1 as SEHNR and CDR2 as FQNEAQ (reference sequence). Trimming stripped 6 bases from V and 9 bases from J, with 15 bases between. CDR3 sequence reads: CASSKSSGGQYV. Here the CDR3 DNA reads TGTGCCAGCAGTAAATCCTCGGGTGGGCAGTACGTC.

The table lists this clonotype with a count of one. One end of the junction does not line up with germline, which may come from a read error. J is TRBJ2-2 and V is TRBV7-6; perhaps TRBD2 as D (6 bases). Per the germline V gene, CDR1 is SGHVS and CDR2 is FNYEAQ. The CDR3 is 15 amino acids. This chain's CDR3 is CVSSSGGYTTGELFF. The CDR3 bases are TGTGTCAGCAGCTCCGGGGGATACACCACCGGGGAGCTGTTTTTT.

The rearrangement joins TRBV19 to TRBJ1-5; 11 positions agree with TRBD1. The germline V gene has CDR1 LNHDA and CDR2 SQIVND (reference sequence). This CDR3 spans 15 amino acids. Trimming took 7 bases from V and 5 from J; bases not matched to a gene: 7. CDR3 sequence: CASTDGQGADQPQHF. CDR3 in DNA: TGTGCCAGTACCGATGGACAGGGGGCGGATCAGCCCCAGCATTTT.

This chain joins TRBV14 and TRBJ2-4, with D possibly TRBD2 on 6 matching bases. Germline CDR1 reads SGHDN; CDR2 reads FVKESK. Between the trimmed V and J ends, which lost 3 bases and 0 bases, there was a span of 12 bases. The CDR3 consists of 16 residues. Here the CDR3 DNA reads TGTGCCAGCAGCCAGCGAGCGGGTTTAGCCAAAAACATTCAGTACTTC. Its protein product is CASSQRAGLAKNIQYF.

This clonotype was seen once. J is TRBJ2-2 and V is TRBV5-1; maybe TRBD2 (6 bases). Trimming removed 3 bases from V and 3 bases from J, with 12 bases in between. CDR1 SGHRS and CDR2 YFSETQ come from the germline V gene. This CDR3 region has 15 residues. CDR3 in DNA: TGCGCCAGCAGCTCGACTAGTTTAGACACCGGGGAGCTGTTTTTT. Protein product: CASSSTSLDTGELFF.

This clonotype was seen many times. This rearrangement joins TRBV7-2 to TRBJ1-1; D might be TRBD1 (5 bases). CDR1 SGHTA and CDR2 FQGNSA come from the germline V gene. Trimming took 5 bases from V and 3 from J, leaving 10 bases between them. The CDR3 covers 13 residues. CDR3 DNA: TGTGCCAGCAGCCCCTGGGGGTACACTGAAGCTTTCTTT. Protein sequence: CASSPWGYTEAFF.

The chain employs TRBV6-8 and TRBJ1-2, with D perhaps TRBD1 (5 bases). The CDR3 runs 11 residues. The germline V and J ends were trimmed by 6 bases and 8 bases, with 10 bases remaining between them. Germline V gene lookup returns CDR1 MNHGY and CDR2 SAAAGT. The CDR3, as DNA: TGTGCCAGCAGGGGGACGGAAGGCTACACCTTC. This gives the protein CASRGTEGYTF.

This CDR3 is CASSPLGQGRTEAFF. In DNA, the CDR3 is TGTGCCAGCAGCCCCCTTGGGCAGGGGCGCACTGAAGCTTTCTTT. The chain has TRBV14 and TRBJ1-1; maybe TRBD1 (6 bases). Trimming cost V 4 bases and J 4 bases, with 16 bases left between them. The germline V gene has CDR1 SGHDN and CDR2 FVKESK. This CDR3 comprises 15 residues.

Note on this clonotype: Given a much more abundant clone one base away, this may be a read error. The V call is TRBV7-2, the J call TRBJ1-5; D uncertain. Germline V lookup: CDR1 SGHTA, CDR2 FQGNSA. The CDR3 has 16 residues. V was shortened by 4 bases and J by 7 bases, with 20 bases between the two germline ends. The CDR3 region has the DNA TGTGCCAGCAGCTCCCCGAACAGCCCCTTTCGACAGCCCCAGCATTTT. The encoded protein is CASSSPNSPFRQPQHF.

The rearrangement uses TRBV29-1 and TRBJ1-1; TRBD1 might be the D (5 bases). The CDR3 has 13 residues. V lost 1 base and J lost 8, with 14 bases in between. CDR1 and CDR2 from the germline V gene are SQVTM and ANQGSEA. CDR3 amino acids: CSVEGGPGGEAFF. The CDR3 DNA is TGCAGCGTTGAAGGCGGTCCCGGGGGAGAAGCTTTCTTT.

This chain uses TRBV20-1 with TRBJ2-7; 8 bases align to TRBD2. Trimming at V came to 3 bases and at J to 0 bases, leaving 1 base not matched to a gene. From germline, CDR1 is DFQATT and CDR2 SNEGSKA (reference sequence). This CDR3 is built from 13 residues. The CDR3 protein is CSARRGDSYEQYF. CDR3 nucleotides: TGCAGTGCTAGGCGGGGGGACTCCTACGAGCAGTACTTC.

This rearrangement joins TRBV29-1 to TRBJ1-2; D is ambiguous. The CDR3 covers 13 residues. V shed 5 bases and J shed 5 bases, with 15 bases lying between them. The germline CDR1 and CDR2 sequences are SQVTM and ANQGSEA. This CDR3 reads CSVWSGGMYGYTF. The CDR3 nucleotides are TGCAGCGTTTGGAGTGGCGGGATGTATGGCTACACCTTC.

This sequence joins TRBV7-9 and TRBJ2-7; a possible D gene is TRBD1 (5 bases). Germline V gene lookup returns CDR1 SEHNR and CDR2 FQNEAQ (reference sequence). V was pared by 5 bases and J by 3 bases, with 8 bases between. The CDR3 loop spans 12 amino acids. Here the CDR3 DNA reads TGTGCCAGCAGCCCGACAGTCTACGAGCAGTACGTC. Protein sequence: CASSPTVYEQYV.

This clonotype turned up a few times. The rearrangement joins TRBV7-9 to TRBJ2-7, with D perhaps matching TRBD1 (5 bases). The germline V gene has CDR1 SEHNR and CDR2 FQNEAQ (reference sequence). Deletions cut 3 bases from V and 3 bases from J, with 15 bases between. The CDR3 has 15 amino acids. Here the CDR3 reads CASSFGQGLVYEQYV. DNA of the CDR3: TGTGCCAGCAGCTTCGGGCAGGGCTTGGTCTACGAGCAGTACGTC.

The CDR3 DNA reads TGTGCCAGCAGTTTCCTTCGAAGCGCGGGGGTAGATACGCAGTATTTT. Translation gives CASSFLRSAGVDTQYF. This chain joins TRBV27 and TRBJ2-3; 7 bases agree with TRBD2. The germline V gene encodes CDR1 MNHEY and CDR2 SMNVEV (reference sequence). The V gene end was trimmed by 3 bases and the J gene end by 5 bases; junction bases not matched to a gene: 11. The CDR3 consists of 16 residues.

The rearrangement uses TRBV19 and TRBJ1-1; D is ambiguous. Deletions cut 7 bases from V and 2 bases from J, with 11 bases between. Germline V gene lookup returns CDR1 LNHDA and CDR2 SQIVND (reference sequence). CDR3 length: 13 residues. CDR3 nucleotides: TGTGCCAGTACCTACACTGGAAACACTGAAGCTTTCTTT. Translating it yields CASTYTGNTEAFF.

This clonotype has a handful of counts. The chain links TRBV14 to TRBJ2-1; 14 nucleotides match TRBD2. Unmatched junction bases numbered 12, after V lost 0 bases and J lost 8 bases. Germline V gives CDR1 SGHDN, CDR2 FVKESK. The CDR3 spans 19 residues. CDR3 residues: CASSQDRGTSGGPLDEQFF. CDR3 DNA: TGTGCCAGCAGCCAAGATCGAGGGACTAGCGGGGGCCCCTTGGATGAGCAGTTCTTC.

The chain recombines TRBV10-2 with TRBJ2-2; 8 positions agree with TRBD1. Germline trimming cut 5 bases from V and 4 bases from J; bases unmatched to any gene: 15. Per the germline V gene, CDR1 is WSHSY and CDR2 is SAAADI. The CDR3 covers 18 residues. The CDR3 DNA reads TGCGCCAGCAGTCACCTCCCTAGGACAGGGCAATCCACCGGGGAGCTGTTTTTT. Its protein product is CASSHLPRTGQSTGELFF.

The chain recombines TRBV9 with TRBJ2-2; the D is unclear. The germline gives CDR1 SGDLS, CDR2 YYNGEE. V lost 0 bases to trimming and J lost 7 bases, with 10 bases between them. This CDR3 is built from 14 residues. The CDR3 DNA follows: TGTGCCAGCAGCGTAGGAGCCTTTGGCGGGGAGCTGTTTTTT. It translates to CASSVGAFGGELFF.

CDR3 sequence: CASSPHAGDSYNEQFF. Here the CDR3 DNA reads TGTGCCAGCAGCCCTCACGCAGGGGACTCCTACAATGAGCAGTTCTTC. The chain links TRBV7-6 to TRBJ2-1, with D possibly being TRBD1 (6 bases). In germline, CDR1 is SGHVS, CDR2 FNYEAQ. V was cut by 5 bases and J by 0 bases, with 14 bases left in between. CDR3 size: 16 residues.

This chain connects TRBV2 to TRBJ1-5, with 10 bases fitting TRBD1. CDR1 and CDR2 (germline): SNHLY, FYNNEI. The V segment lost 7 bases and the J segment 10 bases; nucleotides outside the gene matches: 7. The CDR3 consists of 13 residues. CDR3 bases: TGTGCCAGCATCACCGGGACAGGGGAACCCCAGCATTTT. It yields the protein CASITGTGEPQHF.

Comment on this clonotype: At one of its ends the junction is not consistent with the germline gene, which may arise from a read error. The chain joins TRBV7-6 to TRBJ1-1; 7 bases fit TRBD1. The germline V gene has CDR1 SGHVS and CDR2 FNYEAQ. This CDR3 comprises 15 residues. The CDR3 reads CVSSSINRGSTEAFF. CDR3 sequence (DNA): TGTGTCAGCAGCTCGATTAACAGGGGTAGCACTGAAGCTTTCTTT.

V and J are TRBV7-9 and TRBJ2-7, with 9 bases that match TRBD1. The J segment lost 1 base and the V segment lost 1 base, leaving 8 bases of the junction unmatched. Germline V gives CDR1 SEHNR, CDR2 FQNEAQ (reference sequence). The CDR3 runs 17 residues. The CDR3 nucleotides are TGTGCCAGCAGCTTAGGGGGGGGACAGGGAGGGTCCTACGAGCAGTACGTC. Encoded protein: CASSLGGGQGGSYEQYV.

Of note for this clonotype: This sequence may be a read error, since a much larger clone differs from it by one base. The gene calls are TRBV7-6 and TRBJ1-1; D gene ambiguous. Germline lookup yields CDR1 SGHVS and CDR2 FNYEAQ. V dropped 2 bases and J dropped 2 bases, with 12 bases sitting between them. This CDR3 is 15 amino acids long. The CDR3 sequence: CASSLTPTTNTEAFF. In DNA, the CDR3 is TGTGCCAGCAGCTTAACCCCGACAACAAACACTGAAGCTTTCTTT.

This chain links TRBV2 with TRBJ2-7; D remains unclear. There are 12 residues in the CDR3. Trimming removed 8 bases from V and 1 base from J, with 9 bases in between. Germline CDR1 is SNHLY and CDR2 is FYNNEI. The CDR3 loop reads CASPASSYEQYF. The CDR3 nucleotides are TGTGCCAGCCCCGCCAGTTCCTACGAGCAGTACTTC.

This clonotype was picked up many times. V gene TRBV4-3 combines with J gene TRBJ2-4; TRBD1 agrees at 8 bases. CDR1 is LGHNA and CDR2 is YSLEER in the germline V gene. V shed 2 bases and J 7 bases; nucleotides not matched to a gene: 7. The CDR3 covers 15 residues. The DNA of the CDR3 is TGCGCCAGCAGCCAAAAACGGACAGGGTGGAACATTCAGTACTTC. It codes for CASSQKRTGWNIQYF.

This clonotype was counted only a few times. CDR3 nucleotides: TGTGCCAGCAGCCAAGATCTGCAGGGGGCGGACACTGAAGCTTTCTTT. This codes for CASSQDLQGADTEAFF. This chain connects TRBV4-2 to TRBJ1-1, with TRBD1 matching 8 bases. Germline loops: CDR1 LGHNA, CDR2 YNFKEQ. The CDR3 length is 16 residues. With V trimmed by 0 bases and J by 3 bases, 6 bases remained unmatched.

The chain joins TRBV14 to TRBJ2-7, with D perhaps TRBD1 or TRBD2 (5 bases each). Germline CDR1 and CDR2: SGHDN and FVKESK. CDR3 length: 15 residues. Trimming removed 0 bases from V and 2 bases from J, with 11 bases in between. CDR3 nucleotide sequence: TGTGCCAGCAGCCAAGATCGGGACCGTACCTACGAGCAGTACTTC. Translation gives CASSQDRDRTYEQYF.

This clonotype was seen at least ten times. The chain uses TRBV7-8 and TRBJ1-5; 12 nucleotides line up with TRBD1. Germline V gene lookup returns CDR1 SGHVS and CDR2 FQNEAQ. V shed 4 bases and J 6 bases; nucleotides not matched to a gene: 7. The CDR3 contains 16 residues. This CDR3 is CASSSPGQGAVQPQHF. The CDR3 DNA sequence: TGTGCCAGCAGCTCTCCGGGACAGGGGGCTGTTCAGCCCCAGCATTTT.

The V gene is TRBV11-3, the J gene TRBJ2-3; the D is unclear. This CDR3 has 14 amino acids. V shed 1 base and J shed 6 bases, with 11 bases lying between them. The germline V gene has CDR1 SGHNT and CDR2 YENEEA. The CDR3 bases are TGTGCCAGCAGCTTAGGCCGGGCGCCGGATACGCAGTATTTT. Translation gives CASSLGRAPDTQYF.